The source of this T cell receptor (beta chain) is a study of breast tumors, draining lymph nodes, adjacent tissues. Using its own MiXCR run on the multiplex PCR reads, TCRdb lists one record per CDR3 protein. Here the sample spans more than 250,000 distinct CDR3 sequences, over 30% being singletons. Regarding the study as a whole: Most tumor T cells seemingly derive from lymph node, then expand in tumor.

The CDR3 extends over 14 amino acids. CDR1 and CDR2 from the germline V gene are LNHNV and YYDKDF (reference sequence). Trimming left V 0 bases short and J 7 bases short, with 12 bases between. Axillary draining lymph nodes of breast cancer patients supplied the node samples. This clonotype has a count of ten or more. Its antigen is still unknown. The chain uses TRBV15 and TRBJ2-5; unclear D gene. The receptor was derived from a female donor with breast cancer. Some clones in this sample may be carry-over from other donors' samples. The specimen sequenced was axillary lymph node tissue. The CDR3 protein is CATSRDGVAGTQYF. The CDR3 region has the DNA TGTGCCACCAGCAGAGATGGGGTGGCCGGGACCCAGTACTTC.